This is a list of T cell receptor beta chains from one sample in a study of cytomegalovirus exposure and HLA in healthy donors. Only in-frame clones appear in the TCRdb table, and some are missing; sequencing was by immunoSEQ multiplex PCR. There are approximately 120,000 clones in the sample; roughly 15% occur only once, and 2.9% lies in the top ten. The sample was PBMCs. The receptors stem from a female donor in good health and CMV-seropositive. CDR3s include the opening cysteine and the closing phenylalanine or tryptophan. A D gene is named only where the DNA matches it firmly. Clone sizes are given selectively: once, few, many, or a class where the clone is expanded.

>TRBJ1-5|few|14|NA|TRBV18
TGTGCCAGCTCACCACGTCCCGGCAATCAGCCCCAGCATTTT
CASSPRPGNQPQHF
>TRBJ1-5|few|13|NA|TRBV5-6
TGTGCCAGCAGATTGGGGCAGTATCAGCCCCAGCATTTT
CASRLGQYQPQHF
>TRBJ2-7|NA|14|TRBD2|TRBV2
TGTGCCAGTATAGGGGCTAGCGGGACCTACGAGAAGTACTTC
CASIGASGTYEKYF
>TRBJ1-5|NA|13|NA|TRBV27
TGTGCCAGCAGTTACATGAGCAATCAGCCCCAGCATTTT
CASSYMSNQPQHF
>TRBJ2-7|NA|17|TRBD1|TRBV4-2
TGTGCCAGCAGCAAAGGCAGACAGGGGATGTCAGACTACGAGCAGTACTTC
CASSKGRQGMSDYEQYF
>TRBJ2-7|few|13|NA|TRBV6-4
TGTGCCAGCAGTGACGGGCGGGGGCAAGAGCAGTACTTC
CASSDGRGQEQYF
>TRBJ1-3|few|15|NA|TRBV28
TGTGCCAGCAGCACTCCCCAGGTTAACGGAAACACCATATATTTT
CASSTPQVNGNTIYF
>TRBJ1-5|NA|12|NA|TRBV7-9
TGTGCCAGCAGCCCCATTAATCAGCCCCAGCATTTT
CASSPINQPQHF
>TRBJ2-5|NA|13|NA|TRBV27
TGTGCCAGCAGTTACCGCGACCAAGAGACCCAGTACTTC
CASSYRDQETQYF
>TRBJ2-5|few|16|TRBD2|TRBV27
TGTGCCAGCAGTCCGAAGACTAGCCGCTGGGCGGAGACCCAGTACTTC
CASSPKTSRWAETQYF
>TRBJ2-7|NA|15|TRBD2|TRBV7-9
TGTGCCAGCAGCCCGATCGGGACTAGCGGGAGTGAGCAGTACTTC
CASSPIGTSGSEQYF
>TRBJ1-5|few|17|NA|TRBV16
TGTGCCAGCAGCCCGAATCCCGGACAGTACAACAATCAGCCCCAGCATTTT
CASSPNPGQYNNQPQHF
>TRBJ1-3|NA|16|NA|TRBV4-2
TGTGCCAGCAGCCAAGCCCTTAACAGGGCTGGAAACACCATATATTTT
CASSQALNRAGNTIYF
>TRBJ2-7|NA|14|TRBD2|TRBV27
TGTGCCAGCTCACGGCGGGAGGTCTCCTACGAGCAGTACTTC
CASSRREVSYEQYF
>TRBJ1-2|NA|14|TRBD1|TRBV2
TGTGCCAGCAGTGAACCGGGACAGGGTTTTGGCTACACCTTC
CASSEPGQGFGYTF
>TRBJ1-1|NA|17|TRBD1|TRBV13
TGTGCCAGCAGCTTCTCACAAACTTCAGGGGGCGGTGGGGAAGCTTTCTTT
CASSFSQTSGGGGEAFF
>TRBJ2-7|NA|15|NA|TRBV7-8
TGTGCCAGCAGGTTTAGGGGGGGGGCCTCCTACGAGCAGTACTTC
CASRFRGGASYEQYF
>TRBJ2-2|NA|12|NA|TRBV5-1
TGCGCCAGCAATCAGGGGACCGGGGAGCTGTTTTTT
CASNQGTGELFF
>TRBJ1-1|few|13|NA|TRBV7-3
TGTGCCAGCAGCCTCTCGGGTGAGGCTGAAGCTTTCTTT
CASSLSGEAEAFF
>TRBJ2-1|NA|17|TRBD2|TRBV5-1
TGCGCCAGCAGCTTGGCCGGGACTAGCGGGGGCTACAATGAGCAGTTCTTC
CASSLAGTSGGYNEQFF